This is a list of T cell receptor beta chains from one sample in a study of cytomegalovirus exposure and HLA in healthy donors. The table came from immunoSEQ multiplex PCR; TCRdb's copy has only in-frame clones and leaves some out. In the table there are a few hundred thousand clones, almost 90% of which are singletons. The specimen sequenced was PBMCs. These receptors came from a woman aged 18-30 years in good health and CMV-seronegative. The CDR3 runs from the conserved cysteine through the conserved F or W. Fields, in order: clone size, J gene, D gene, V gene, CDR3 DNA, CDR3 protein. D genes are given only for firm matches. Clone size appears in some rows only: once, few, many, or a class for an expanded clone.

NA	TRBJ2-1	NA	TRBV19	TGTGCCAGTAGTCCGGGGGTCAATGAGCAGTTCTTC	CASSPGVNEQFF
NA	TRBJ2-7	NA	TRBV28	TGTGCCAGCGAAGGCCGAGGGTTCCCGGACGAGCAGTACTTC	CASEGRGFPDEQYF
NA	TRBJ2-2	NA	TRBV4-3	TGCGCCAGCAGCCAAGCCACCCAGTCGTCGGGGGAGCTGTTTTTT	CASSQATQSSGELFF
NA	TRBJ2-2	NA	TRBV25-1	TGTGCCAGCATAGGGACTTTCGGCACCGGGGAGCTGTTTTTT	CASIGTFGTGELFF
NA	TRBJ2-7	TRBD2	TRBV10-1	TGCGCCAGCACCCGGTGTCCCGTTAGCGGGAAAGACTCCTACGAGCAGTACTTC	CASTRCPVSGKDSYEQYF
NA	TRBJ2-1	NA	TRBV6-5	TGTGCCAGCAGCAAATGGACTAGCAGGGGGGAGCAGTTCTTC	CASSKWTSRGEQFF
NA	TRBJ2-1	NA	TRBV7-9	TGTGCCAGCAGCTCCCTTGCGGAGCGCTCCTACAATGAGCAGTTCTTC	CASSSLAERSYNEQFF
NA	TRBJ2-3	TRBD2	TRBV19	TGTGCCAGTAGTGTAGCGGGATGGACAGATACGCAGTATTTT	CASSVAGWTDTQYF
NA	TRBJ2-7	NA	TRBV28	TGTGCCAGCTCGGTCCCATTGTCCCCCTACGAGCAGTACTTC	CASSVPLSPYEQYF
NA	TRBJ2-1	TRBD2	TRBV9	TGTGCCAGCAGCGTTTTTGCGGGACTAGCGGGCTACGAGCAGTTCTTC	CASSVFAGLAGYEQFF
once	TRBJ2-1	NA	TRBV18	TGTGCCAGCCAAGGAGGGGCCAGCGATGAGCAGTTCTTC	CASQGGASDEQFF
NA	TRBJ2-5	NA	TRBV20-1	TGCAGTGCTAGCGCCAGAAGGACCCAGTACTTC	CSASARRTQYF
NA	TRBJ2-4	TRBD2	TRBV7-2	TGTGCCAGCAGCTTAGAATCTCGACTAGCGGAGATAGCCAAAAACATTCAGTACTTC	CASSLESRLAEIAKNIQYF
NA	TRBJ1-2	TRBD1	TRBV29-1	TGCAGCGCTGCTGTTGGACAGGCGGCCCCACACACCTTC	CSAAVGQAAPHTF
NA	TRBJ2-7	TRBD2	TRBV4-2	TGTGCCAGCAGCCAAACCGGGACTATCTACGAGCAGTACTTC	CASSQTGTIYEQYF
NA	TRBJ2-1	NA	TRBV4-1	TGCGCCAGCAGCCACCCCCTTGAGTTGGTATTGTCCTACAATGAGCAGTTCTTC	CASSHPLELVLSYNEQFF
NA	TRBJ2-2	NA	TRBV4-3	TGCGCCAGCCAGAAGGGGCCTGGCCCCGGGGAGCTGTTTTTT	CASQKGPGPGELFF
NA	TRBJ2-3	TRBD2	TRBV7-6	TGTGCCAGCAGCTTACTAGCGGGAGGCTCCACAGATACGCAGTATTTT	CASSLLAGGSTDTQYF
NA	TRBJ2-7	TRBD2	TRBV19	TGTGCCAGCCAGCGGAGCGGGAGTGAGTCCTACGAGCAGTACTTC	CASQRSGSESYEQYF
NA	TRBJ2-1	TRBD2	TRBV10-2	TGCGCCACTCGAATAGGGCGGGAGGGCCCCTACAATGAGCAGTTCTTC	CATRIGREGPYNEQFF
NA	TRBJ2-5	TRBD2	TRBV5-1	TGCGCCAGCAGCTCTGGGATCGGGGACTACCTCCAAGAGACCCAGTACTTC	CASSSGIGDYLQETQYF
once	TRBJ2-5	NA	TRBV7-9	TGTGCCAGCAGCTTATATTTAGTAGCGCACGAAGAGACCCAGTACTTC	CASSLYLVAHEETQYF
few	TRBJ2-7	NA	TRBV7-3	TGTGCCAGCAGCTTAAATCCCAGGGACGAGCAGTACTTC	CASSLNPRDEQYF
NA	TRBJ2-7	NA	TRBV2	TGTGCCAGCAGTGTCAACAGTTACGAGCAGTACTTC	CASSVNSYEQYF
few	TRBJ2-7	TRBD2	TRBV10-2	TGCGCCAGCAGTGATGAACTAGCGGGAGTCGAGCAGTACTTC	CASSDELAGVEQYF
NA	TRBJ1-1	NA	TRBV6-5	TGTGCCAGCAGTTACTACAGAGGGGGGGGGAACACTGAAGCTTTCTTT	CASSYYRGGGNTEAFF
NA	TRBJ2-7	NA	TRBV28	TGTGCCAGCAGCGGGAGAAATATCTACGAGCAGTACTTC	CASSGRNIYEQYF
NA	TRBJ1-5	NA	TRBV5-1	TGCGCCAGCAGCTTGCCAGGGGACAATCAGCCCCAGCATTTT	CASSLPGDNQPQHF
NA	TRBJ2-3	TRBD2	TRBV29-1	TGCAGCGTACTAGCGGTCCGCACAGATACGCAGTATTTT	CSVLAVRTDTQYF
NA	TRBJ2-2	NA	TRBV2	TGTGCCAGCAGTGAATATACGAGCACCGGGGAGCTGTTTTTT	CASSEYTSTGELFF
few	TRBJ2-7	TRBD1	TRBV6-1	TGTGCCCTGACACGAACCCAGACAGGGGCAGGCGAGCAGTACTTC	CALTRTQTGAGEQYF
NA	TRBJ2-7	TRBD2	TRBV19	TGTGCCAGTAGTACCAATGTAGGCGGGAGTGAAGAAGAGCAGTACTTC	CASSTNVGGSEEEQYF
NA	TRBJ2-5	TRBD2	TRBV5-1	TGCGCCAGTCAAGCGGGGAACCAAGAGACCCAGTACTTC	CASQAGNQETQYF
NA	TRBJ2-2	TRBD2	TRBV7-3	TGTGCCAGCAGCTTGCGCCCGGGACTAGCGGGAGATGACGGGGAGCTGTTTTTT	CASSLRPGLAGDDGELFF
NA	TRBJ2-7	TRBD2	TRBV7-9	TGTGCCAGCAGCCCAGACCAAGCGGGAGTGTACGAGCAGTACTTC	CASSPDQAGVYEQYF
once	TRBJ2-3	TRBD2	TRBV11-2	TGTGCCAGCAGCCTGACTAGCGGGAGTACAGATACGCAGTATTTT	CASSLTSGSTDTQYF
few	TRBJ2-2	NA	TRBV5-1	TGCGCCAGCAGAAGGCTGGAGTCGACCGGGGAGCTGTTTTTT	CASRRLESTGELFF
NA	TRBJ2-7	TRBD1	TRBV11-2	TGTGCCAGCAGCTCCCTGAGATACAGGGGATCGGCTCCCGAGCAGTACTTC	CASSSLRYRGSAPEQYF
NA	TRBJ2-7	NA	TRBV2	TGTGCCAGCAGCGGACTGAGTGGGTACGAGCAGTACTTC	CASSGLSGYEQYF
once	TRBJ2-3	NA	TRBV27	TGTGCCAGCAGGGCAGGGCGAACAGATACGCAGTATTTT	CASRAGRTDTQYF
NA	TRBJ2-2	NA	TRBV19	TGTGCCAGTAGTCATGGCAGGGCGAACACCGGGGAGCTGTTTTTT	CASSHGRANTGELFF
NA	TRBJ2-6	NA	TRBV6-5	TGTGCCAGCAGTCTCTTGAGCTCTGGGGCCAACGTCCTGACTTTC	CASSLLSSGANVLTF
NA	TRBJ2-5	TRBD2	TRBV6-5	TGTGCCAGCAGTTATACTAGCGGGACTCAAGAGACCCAGTACTTC	CASSYTSGTQETQYF
NA	TRBJ2-2	NA	TRBV28	TGTGCCAGCAGTAGAGTCGGGGAGCTGTTTTTT	CASSRVGELFF
NA	TRBJ2-7	TRBD1	TRBV27	TGTGCCAGCAGTTTGGCCGGGACAGGGAGATACGAGCAGTACTTC	CASSLAGTGRYEQYF
NA	TRBJ1-2	TRBD1	TRBV5-5	TGTGCCAGCAGCTCACCAGGGGGAACTTATGGCTACACCTTC	CASSSPGGTYGYTF
NA	TRBJ1-1	NA	TRBV4-3	TGCGCCAGCAGCCAAGATCCCAGGGGTGCCACTGAAGCTTTCTTT	CASSQDPRGATEAFF
NA	TRBJ2-7	NA	TRBV29-1	TGCAGCGTTCACAACTACGAGCAGTACTTC	CSVHNYEQYF
NA	TRBJ2-3	NA	TRBV11-1	TGTGCCAGCAGCACCTTAACTAGTCTCTCCACAGATACGCAGTATTTT	CASSTLTSLSTDTQYF
NA	TRBJ2-7	NA	TRBV9	TGTGCCAGCAGCGCCAAGCGGAGCTACGAGCAGTACTTC	CASSAKRSYEQYF
NA	TRBJ2-7	NA	TRBV27	TGTGCCAGCAGTCCGGATGTTCGCAGGACCTACGAGCAGTACTTC	CASSPDVRRTYEQYF
NA	TRBJ1-5	NA	TRBV28	TGTGCCAGCAGCCCCAGGGGAGACAATCAGCCCCAGCATTTT	CASSPRGDNQPQHF